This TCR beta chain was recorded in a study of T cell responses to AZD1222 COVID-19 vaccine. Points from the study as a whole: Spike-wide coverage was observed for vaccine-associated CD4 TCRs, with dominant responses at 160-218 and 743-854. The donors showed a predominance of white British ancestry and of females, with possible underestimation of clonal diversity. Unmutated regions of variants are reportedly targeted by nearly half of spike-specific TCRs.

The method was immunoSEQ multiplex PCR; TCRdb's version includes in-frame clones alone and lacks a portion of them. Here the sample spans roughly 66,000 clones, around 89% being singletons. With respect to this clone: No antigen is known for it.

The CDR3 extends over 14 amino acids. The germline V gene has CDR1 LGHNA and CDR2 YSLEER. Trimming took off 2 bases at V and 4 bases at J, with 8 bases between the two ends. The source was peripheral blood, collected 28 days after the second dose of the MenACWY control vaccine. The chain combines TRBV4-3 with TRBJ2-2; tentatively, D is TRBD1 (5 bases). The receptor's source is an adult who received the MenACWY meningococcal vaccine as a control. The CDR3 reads CASSQIGVTGELFF. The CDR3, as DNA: TGCGCCAGCAGCCAAATAGGGGTCACCGGGGAGCTGTTTTTT.